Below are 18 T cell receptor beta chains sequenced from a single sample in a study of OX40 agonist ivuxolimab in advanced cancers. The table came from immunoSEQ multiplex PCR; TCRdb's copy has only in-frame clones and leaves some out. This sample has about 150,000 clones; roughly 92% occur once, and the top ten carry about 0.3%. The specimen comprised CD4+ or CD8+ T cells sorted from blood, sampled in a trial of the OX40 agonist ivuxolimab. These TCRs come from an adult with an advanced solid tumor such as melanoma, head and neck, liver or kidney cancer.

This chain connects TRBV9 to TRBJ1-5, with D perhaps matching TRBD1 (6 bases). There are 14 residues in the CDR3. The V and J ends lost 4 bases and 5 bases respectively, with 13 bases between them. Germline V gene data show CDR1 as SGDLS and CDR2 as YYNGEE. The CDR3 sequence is CASSLWGGDQPQHF. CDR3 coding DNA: TGTGCCAGCAGCCTATGGGGGGGCGATCAGCCCCAGCATTTT.

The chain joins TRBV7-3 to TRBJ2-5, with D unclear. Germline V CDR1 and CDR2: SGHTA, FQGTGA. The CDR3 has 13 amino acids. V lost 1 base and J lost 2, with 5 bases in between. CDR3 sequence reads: CASSLMGQETQYF. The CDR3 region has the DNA TGTGCCAGCAGCTTAATGGGGCAAGAGACCCAGTACTTC.

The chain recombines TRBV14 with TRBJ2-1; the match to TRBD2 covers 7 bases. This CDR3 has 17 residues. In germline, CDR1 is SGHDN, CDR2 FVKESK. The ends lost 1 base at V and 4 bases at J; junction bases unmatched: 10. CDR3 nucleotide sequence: TGTGCCAGCAGCCAAGCTCTCAAGCGGGAAAGGTACAATGAGCAGTTCTTC. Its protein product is CASSQALKRERYNEQFF.

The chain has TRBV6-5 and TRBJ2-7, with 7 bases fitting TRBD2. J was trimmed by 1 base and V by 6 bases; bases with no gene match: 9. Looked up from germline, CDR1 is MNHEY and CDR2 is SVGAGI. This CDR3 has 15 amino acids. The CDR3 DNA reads TGTGCCAGCAGCCAGGGCGGGGGTTCTTCCTACGAGCAGTACTTC. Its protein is CASSQGGGSSYEQYF.

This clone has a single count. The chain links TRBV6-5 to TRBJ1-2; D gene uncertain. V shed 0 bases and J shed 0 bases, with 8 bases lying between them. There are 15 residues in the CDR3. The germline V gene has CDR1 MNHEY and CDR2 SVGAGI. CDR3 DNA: TGTGCCAGCAGTTACTCGCAAACTTCTAACTATGGCTACACCTTC. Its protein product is CASSYSQTSNYGYTF.

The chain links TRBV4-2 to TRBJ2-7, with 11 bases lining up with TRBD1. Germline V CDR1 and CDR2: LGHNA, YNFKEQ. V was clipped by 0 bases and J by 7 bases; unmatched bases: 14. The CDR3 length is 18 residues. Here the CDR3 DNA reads TGTGCCAGCAGCCAAGATATGGTGCGGGGGGACAGGGGGGGGGAGCAGTACTTC. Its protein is CASSQDMVRGDRGGEQYF.

The CDR3 DNA follows: TGTGCCAGCAGCTTATACGGGACAGGGGTGAACATTCAGTACTTC. This codes for CASSLYGTGVNIQYF. The chain combines TRBV7-2 with TRBJ2-4; 10 bases fit TRBD1. The germline V gene has CDR1 SGHTA and CDR2 FQGNSA. The CDR3 spans 15 residues. Trimming cost V 2 bases and J 7 bases; bases outside gene matches: 5.

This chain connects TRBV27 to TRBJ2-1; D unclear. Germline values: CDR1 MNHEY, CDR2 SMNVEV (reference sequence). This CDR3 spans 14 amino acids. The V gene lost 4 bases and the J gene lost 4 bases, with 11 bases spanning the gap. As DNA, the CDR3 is TGTGCCAGCAGTTCTAACAGCCAGTACAATGAGCAGTTCTTC. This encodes CASSSNSQYNEQFF.

CDR3 sequence reads: CASSAIAWGQETQYF. The CDR3 region has the DNA TGCGCCAGCAGCGCGATAGCTTGGGGCCAGGAGACCCAGTACTTC. V and J are TRBV5-1 and TRBJ2-5, with D maybe TRBD1 (5 bases). The germline CDR1 and CDR2 sequences are SGHRS and YFSETQ. This CDR3 spans 15 amino acids. V lost 4 bases, J lost 5 bases, and 18 bases lay in between.

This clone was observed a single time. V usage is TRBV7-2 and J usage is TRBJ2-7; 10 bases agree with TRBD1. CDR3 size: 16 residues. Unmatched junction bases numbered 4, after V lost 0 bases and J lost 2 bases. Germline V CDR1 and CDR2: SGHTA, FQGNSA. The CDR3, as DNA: TGTGCCAGCAGCTTAGCGGGGACAGGGGACCCCTACGAGCAGTACTTC. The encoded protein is CASSLAGTGDPYEQYF. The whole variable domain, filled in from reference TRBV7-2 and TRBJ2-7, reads GAGVSQSPSNKVTEKGKDVELRCDPISGHTALYWYRQSLGQGLEFLIYFQGNSAPDKSGLPSDRFSAERTGGSVSTLTIQRTQQEDSAVYLCASSLAGTGDPYEQYFGPGTRLTVT.

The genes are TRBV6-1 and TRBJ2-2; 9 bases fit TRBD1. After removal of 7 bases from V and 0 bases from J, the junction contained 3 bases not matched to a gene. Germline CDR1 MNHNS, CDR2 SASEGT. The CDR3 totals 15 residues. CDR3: CASKGQGPNTGELFF. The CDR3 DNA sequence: TGTGCCAGCAAGGGACAGGGCCCGAACACCGGGGAGCTGTTTTTT.

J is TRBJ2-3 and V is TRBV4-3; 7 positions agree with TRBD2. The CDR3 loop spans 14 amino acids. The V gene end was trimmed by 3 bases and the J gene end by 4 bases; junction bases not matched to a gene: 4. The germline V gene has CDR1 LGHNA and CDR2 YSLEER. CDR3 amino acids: CASSHGRFADTQYF. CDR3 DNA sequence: TGCGCCAGCAGCCACGGGAGGTTCGCAGATACGCAGTATTTT.

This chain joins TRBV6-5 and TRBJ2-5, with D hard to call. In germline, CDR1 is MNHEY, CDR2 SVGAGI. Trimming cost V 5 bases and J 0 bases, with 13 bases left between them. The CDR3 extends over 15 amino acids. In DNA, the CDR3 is TGTGCCAGCAGTCTGTCCCAGAAGTACCAAGAGACCCAGTACTTC. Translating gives CASSLSQKYQETQYF.

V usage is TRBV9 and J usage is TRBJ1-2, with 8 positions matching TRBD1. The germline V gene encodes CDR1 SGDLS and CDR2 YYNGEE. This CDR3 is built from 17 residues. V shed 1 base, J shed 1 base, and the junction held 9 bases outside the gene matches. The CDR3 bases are TGTGCCAGCAGCGTACAGGACAGGGCTTACCTTAACTATGGCTACACCTTC. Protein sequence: CASSVQDRAYLNYGYTF.

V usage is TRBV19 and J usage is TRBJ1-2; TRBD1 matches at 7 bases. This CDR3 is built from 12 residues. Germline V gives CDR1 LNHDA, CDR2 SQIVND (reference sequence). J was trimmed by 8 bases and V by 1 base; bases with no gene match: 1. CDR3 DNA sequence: TGTGCCAGTAGTATAGGAGGGGGCGGCTACACCTTC. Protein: CASSIGGGGYTF.

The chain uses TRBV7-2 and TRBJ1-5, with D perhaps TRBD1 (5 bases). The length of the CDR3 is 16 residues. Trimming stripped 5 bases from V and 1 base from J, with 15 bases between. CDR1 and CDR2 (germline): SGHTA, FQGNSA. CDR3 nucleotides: TGTGCCAGCAGCCCGAGAGGCAGGGCGAGCAATCAGCCCCAGCATTTT. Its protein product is CASSPRGRASNQPQHF.

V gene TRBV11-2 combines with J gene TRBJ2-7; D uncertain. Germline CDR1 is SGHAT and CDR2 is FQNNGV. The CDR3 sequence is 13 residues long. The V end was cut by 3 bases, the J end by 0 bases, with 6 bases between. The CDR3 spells CASSFVNSYEQYF. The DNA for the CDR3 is TGTGCCAGCAGCTTTGTCAACTCCTACGAGCAGTACTTC.

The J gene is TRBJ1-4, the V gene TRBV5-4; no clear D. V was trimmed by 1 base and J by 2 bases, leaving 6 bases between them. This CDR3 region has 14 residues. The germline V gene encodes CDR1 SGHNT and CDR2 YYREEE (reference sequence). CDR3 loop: CASSLLDTNEKLFF. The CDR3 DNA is TGTGCCAGCAGCTTGTTGGACACTAATGAAAAACTGTTTTTT.